This TCR beta chain stems from a study of T cells in Graves' hyperthyroidism and ophthalmopathy. Study-wide results and caveats: Ophthalmopathy could be told apart from stable hyperthyroidism with a 13 V-J model.

This clonotype occurred many times. Its antigen is as yet unknown. Amplified TCR beta CDR3 regions derived from RNA transcripts. The TCR CDR3 first-round RT-PCR relied on the HTBI primer set. Each CDR3 protein is one row after TCRdb ran MiXCR on the multiplex PCR reads. The sample lists about 590,000 distinct CDR3 sequences, approximately 15% occurring once. Germline CDR1 SGHTA, CDR2 FQGNSA. V was clipped by 0 bases and J by 4 bases; unmatched bases: 2. The CDR3 is 15 amino acids. Patients having uncontrolled infection, another autoimmune disease, pregnancy or lactation were not included. The sequencing sample was made of blood. The V call is TRBV7-2, the J call TRBJ2-2; 7 bases match TRBD1. This receptor was obtained from a woman under 30 with Graves' ophthalmopathy. The CDR3 nucleotides are TGTGCCAGCAGCTTAGCCCCAGGGGGCACCGGGGAGCTGTTTTTT. Translation gives CASSLAPGGTGELFF.